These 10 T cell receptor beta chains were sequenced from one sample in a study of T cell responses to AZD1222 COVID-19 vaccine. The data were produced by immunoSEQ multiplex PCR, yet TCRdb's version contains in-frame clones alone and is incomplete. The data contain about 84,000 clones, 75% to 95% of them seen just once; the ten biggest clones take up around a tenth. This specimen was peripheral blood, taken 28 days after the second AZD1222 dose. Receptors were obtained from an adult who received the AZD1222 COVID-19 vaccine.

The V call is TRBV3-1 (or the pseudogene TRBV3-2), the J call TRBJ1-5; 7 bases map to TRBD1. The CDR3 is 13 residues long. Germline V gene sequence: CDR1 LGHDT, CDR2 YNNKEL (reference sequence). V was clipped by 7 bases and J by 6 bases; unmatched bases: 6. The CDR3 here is CASTTGVGQPQHF. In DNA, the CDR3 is TGTGCCAGCACCACAGGGGTGGGTCAGCCCCAGCATTTT.

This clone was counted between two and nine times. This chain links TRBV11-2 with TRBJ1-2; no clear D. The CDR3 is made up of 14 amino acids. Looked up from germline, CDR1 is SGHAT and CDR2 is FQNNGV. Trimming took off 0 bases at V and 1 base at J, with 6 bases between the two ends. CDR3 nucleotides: TGTGCCAGCAGCTTAGAGTACGGTAACTATGGCTACACCTTC. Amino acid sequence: CASSLEYGNYGYTF.

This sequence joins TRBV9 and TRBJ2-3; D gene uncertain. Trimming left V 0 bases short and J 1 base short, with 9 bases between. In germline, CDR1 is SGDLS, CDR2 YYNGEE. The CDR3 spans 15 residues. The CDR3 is CASSVEGLGTDTQYF. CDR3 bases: TGTGCCAGCAGCGTAGAGGGTCTTGGCACAGATACGCAGTATTTT.

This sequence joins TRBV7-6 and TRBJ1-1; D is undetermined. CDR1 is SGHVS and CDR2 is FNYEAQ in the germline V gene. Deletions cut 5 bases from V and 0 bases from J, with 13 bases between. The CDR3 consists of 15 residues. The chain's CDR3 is CASSLGGVLNTEAFF. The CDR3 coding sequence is TGTGCCAGCAGCCTCGGCGGGGTCTTGAACACTGAAGCTTTCTTT.

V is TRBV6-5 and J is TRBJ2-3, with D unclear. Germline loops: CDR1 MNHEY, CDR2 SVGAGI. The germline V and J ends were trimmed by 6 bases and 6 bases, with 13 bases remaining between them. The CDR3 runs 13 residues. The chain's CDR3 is CASRPVRWDTQYF. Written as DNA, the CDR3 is TGTGCCAGCAGACCCGTGAGGTGGGATACGCAGTATTTT.

In DNA, the CDR3 is TGTGCCAGCAGCAAAGTAGAATCGGACGAGCAGTACTTC. Protein sequence: CASSKVESDEQYF. The V and J genes are TRBV21-1 and TRBJ2-7; the table names TRBD2, a call not compared with the DNA. TRBV21-1 is described as a pseudogene. This CDR3 is built from 13 residues.

CDR3 amino acids: CASSTTRAVTGQPQHF. The CDR3 coding sequence is TGTGCCAGTAGTACGACACGGGCTGTTACCGGGCAGCCCCAGCATTTT. V usage is TRBV19 and J usage is TRBJ1-5, with unresolved D. Trimming took off 4 bases at V and 7 bases at J, with 20 bases between the two ends. The germline gives CDR1 LNHDA, CDR2 SQIVND (reference sequence). CDR3 length: 16 amino acids.

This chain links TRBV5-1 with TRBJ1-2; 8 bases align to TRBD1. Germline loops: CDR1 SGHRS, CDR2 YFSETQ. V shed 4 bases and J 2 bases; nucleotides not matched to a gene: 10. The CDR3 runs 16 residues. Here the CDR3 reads CASSHETGGTNYGYTF. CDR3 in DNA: TGCGCCAGCAGCCATGAAACAGGGGGAACGAACTATGGCTACACCTTC.

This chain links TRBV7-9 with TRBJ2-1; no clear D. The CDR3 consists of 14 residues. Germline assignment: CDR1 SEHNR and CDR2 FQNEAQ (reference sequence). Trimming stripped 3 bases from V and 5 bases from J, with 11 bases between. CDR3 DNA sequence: TGTGCCAGCAGCTTTAGGGCGCTGGACAATGAGCAGTTCTTC. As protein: CASSFRALDNEQFF.

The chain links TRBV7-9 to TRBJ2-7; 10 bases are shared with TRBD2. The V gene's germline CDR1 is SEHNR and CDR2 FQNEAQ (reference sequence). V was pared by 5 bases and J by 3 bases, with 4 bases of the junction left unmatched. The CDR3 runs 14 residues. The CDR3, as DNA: TGTGCCAGCAGCCTAACTAGCGGGAACTACGAGCAGTACTTC. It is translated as CASSLTSGNYEQYF.